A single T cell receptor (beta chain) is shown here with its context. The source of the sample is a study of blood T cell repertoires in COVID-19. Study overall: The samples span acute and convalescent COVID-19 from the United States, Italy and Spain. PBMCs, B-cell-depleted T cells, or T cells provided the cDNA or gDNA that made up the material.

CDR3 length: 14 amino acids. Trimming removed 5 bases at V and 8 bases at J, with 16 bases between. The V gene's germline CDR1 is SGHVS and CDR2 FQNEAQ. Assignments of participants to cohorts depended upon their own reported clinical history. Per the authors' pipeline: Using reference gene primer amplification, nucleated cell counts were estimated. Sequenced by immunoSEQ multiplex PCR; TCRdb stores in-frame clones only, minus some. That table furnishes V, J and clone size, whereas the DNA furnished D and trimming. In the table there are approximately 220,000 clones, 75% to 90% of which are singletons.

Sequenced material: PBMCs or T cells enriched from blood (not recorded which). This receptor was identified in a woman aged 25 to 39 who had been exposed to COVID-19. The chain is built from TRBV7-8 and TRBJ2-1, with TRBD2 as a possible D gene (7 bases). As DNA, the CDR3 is TGTGCCAGCAGCCTCAAGGGGGGGGCTCATGAGCAGTTCTTC. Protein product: CASSLKGGAHEQFF.